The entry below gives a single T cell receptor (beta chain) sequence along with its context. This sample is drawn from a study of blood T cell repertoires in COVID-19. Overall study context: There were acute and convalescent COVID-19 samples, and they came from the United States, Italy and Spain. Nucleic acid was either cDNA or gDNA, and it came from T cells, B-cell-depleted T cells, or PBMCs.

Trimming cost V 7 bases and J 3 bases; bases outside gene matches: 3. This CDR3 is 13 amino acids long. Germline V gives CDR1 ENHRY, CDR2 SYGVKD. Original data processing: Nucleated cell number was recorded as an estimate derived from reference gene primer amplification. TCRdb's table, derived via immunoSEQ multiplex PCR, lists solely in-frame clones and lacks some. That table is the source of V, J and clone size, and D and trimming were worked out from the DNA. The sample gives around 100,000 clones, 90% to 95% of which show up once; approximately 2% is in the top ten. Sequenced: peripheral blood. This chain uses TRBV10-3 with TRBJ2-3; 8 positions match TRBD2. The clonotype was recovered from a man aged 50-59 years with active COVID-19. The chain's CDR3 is CAITGGGTDTQYF. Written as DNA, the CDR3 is TGTGCCATCACCGGGGGGGGAACAGATACGCAGTATTTT.